These 30 T cell receptor beta chains originate from one sample sequenced in a study of T cells in Graves' hyperthyroidism and ophthalmopathy. The investigators amplified TCR beta CDR3 regions from RNA transcripts. A first-round RT-PCR of the TCR CDR3 used the HTBI primer set. Each CDR3 protein is one row after TCRdb ran MiXCR on the multiplex PCR reads. The sample records about 420,000 distinct CDR3 sequences, 15% to 19% being singletons. Sequenced sample: blood. Receptors originate from a woman between 18 and 29 years old with Graves' hyperthyroidism.

This clonotype was observed many times. The rearrangement uses TRBV2 and TRBJ2-7, with unresolved D. The V end was cut by 5 bases, the J end by 3 bases, with 8 bases between. Germline CDR1 SNHLY, CDR2 FYNNEI. The CDR3 has 12 amino acids. The CDR3 sequence is CASSFAHYEQYF. The CDR3 DNA reads TGTGCCAGCAGTTTCGCGCACTACGAGCAGTACTTC.

This clonotype has a count of ten or more. V and J are TRBV15 and TRBJ2-1, with 11 bases that match TRBD2. Germline CDR1 LNHNV, CDR2 YYDKDF (reference sequence). Trimming cost V 1 base and J 5 bases; bases outside gene matches: 7. This CDR3 has 17 residues. This CDR3 is CATSRGRGLAENNEQFF. In DNA, the CDR3 is TGTGCCACCAGCAGAGGTCGGGGACTAGCGGAGAACAATGAGCAGTTCTTC.

The V and J genes are TRBV5-1 and TRBJ1-2; 7 positions agree with TRBD1. Germline loops: CDR1 SGHRS, CDR2 YFSETQ. The CDR3 spans 15 residues. With V trimmed by 3 bases and J by 6 bases, 11 bases remained unmatched. The CDR3 DNA sequence: TGCGCCAGCAGCTCCGGGACAGCGAATTACCATGGCTACACCTTC. Amino acids: CASSSGTANYHGYTF.

The table lists this clonotype with many counts. This chain connects TRBV3-1 to TRBJ2-3; possibly TRBD1 or TRBD2 for D (5 bases each). Germline CDR1 is LGHDT and CDR2 is YNNKEL (reference sequence). Trimming took 4 bases from V and 0 from J, leaving 11 bases between them. This CDR3 region has 15 residues. The CDR3 loop reads CASSPTGTSTDTQYF. Written as DNA, the CDR3 is TGTGCCAGCAGCCCGACTGGGACGAGCACAGATACGCAGTATTTT.

The chain couples TRBV11-3 to TRBJ1-1; TRBD1 agrees at 7 bases. This CDR3 is built from 15 residues. The trim removed 5 bases at V and 1 base at J, leaving 7 bases unmatched. Per germline, CDR1 SGHNT and CDR2 YENEEA. The CDR3 region has the DNA TGTGCCAGCAGCCGTCGGACAGGAACGAACACTGAAGCTTTCTTT. Translating gives CASSRRTGTNTEAFF.

This clonotype was seen at least ten times. The V call is TRBV6-2 or TRBV6-3, the J call TRBJ1-1; D is unclear. Trimming stripped 3 bases from V and 3 bases from J, with 8 bases between. The germline CDR1 and CDR2 sequences are MNHEY and SVGEGT. CDR3 size: 13 residues. This CDR3 reads CASSYLRDTEAFF. The CDR3 DNA reads as TGTGCCAGCAGTTATCTAAGGGACACTGAAGCTTTCTTT.

The rearrangement joins TRBV5-1 to TRBJ1-1; TRBD1 matches 7 bases. V trimming: 4 bases; J trimming: 5 bases; junction bases outside the gene matches: 5. Germline CDR1 SGHRS, CDR2 YFSETQ. The CDR3 has 13 residues. CDR3 sequence reads: CASSRTGSTEAFF. CDR3 nucleotide sequence: TGCGCCAGCAGCCGGACAGGAAGTACTGAAGCTTTCTTT.

The sample holds a few counts of this clonotype. The chain uses TRBV5-1 and TRBJ1-1, with D possibly being TRBD1 (5 bases). Trimming shortened V by 2 bases and J by 0 bases, and 17 bases separated the two germline ends. Germline CDR1 and CDR2: SGHRS and YFSETQ. CDR3 length: 17 residues. This chain's CDR3 is CASSLGGVRRVNTEAFF. CDR3 nucleotides: TGCGCCAGCAGCTTAGGAGGGGTTCGTCGAGTGAACACTGAAGCTTTCTTT.

This clonotype was found many times. The CDR3 DNA reads as TGTGCCAGCAAGAAGGGGAGGAGCTCCTACGAGCAGTACTTC. It codes for CASKKGRSSYEQYF. The gene calls are TRBV6-1 and TRBJ2-7, with a tentative D call TRBD2 (6 bases). Trimming removed 7 bases from V and 0 bases from J, with 13 bases in between. CDR1 is MNHNS, CDR2 SASEGT, per germline. This CDR3 is 14 amino acids long.

This clonotype has at least ten counts. The chain couples TRBV6-1 to TRBJ2-1, with 10 bases aligning to TRBD2. Losses at the gene ends were 4 bases for V and 8 bases for J; bases not matched to a gene: 14. The CDR3 spans 17 residues. CDR1 and CDR2 from the germline V gene are MNHNS and SASEGT. The CDR3 bases are TGTGCCAGCAGTGGCCGTGGACTAGCGGACCTCTGGGATGAGCAGTTCTTC. This gives the protein CASSGRGLADLWDEQFF.

This clonotype was counted only a few times. The V gene is TRBV29-1, the J gene TRBJ2-4; D gene unclear. Trimming removed 6 bases from V and 4 bases from J, with 10 bases in between. The CDR3 has 12 residues. Germline V lookup: CDR1 SQVTM, CDR2 ANQGSEA. The CDR3 region is CSVNDGKNIQYF. CDR3 sequence (DNA): TGCAGCGTGAACGACGGGAAAAACATTCAGTACTTC.

This clonotype was observed many times. The V gene is TRBV12-3 or TRBV12-4, the J gene TRBJ2-2; D unclear. Trimming took off 7 bases at V and 6 bases at J, with 18 bases between the two ends. The CDR3 has 15 residues. CDR3 region: CASTPTPAGAGELFF. Here the CDR3 DNA reads TGTGCCAGCACCCCTACCCCAGCTGGAGCCGGGGAGCTGTTTTTT.

This clonotype was seen ten or more times. The chain couples TRBV7-8 to TRBJ1-6; D is unresolved. The length of the CDR3 is 15 residues. Germline V gives CDR1 SGHVS, CDR2 FQNEAQ. Trimming took off 4 bases at V and 7 bases at J, with 14 bases between the two ends. For the CDR3, the DNA is TGTGCCAGCAGCTACGGACTAAGCCGGAATTCACCCCTCCACTTT. It encodes CASSYGLSRNSPLHF.

This clonotype came up many times. The chain carries TRBV6-5 and TRBJ2-3; D not certain. Trimming cost V 2 bases and J 4 bases, with 7 bases left between them. The length of the CDR3 is 13 residues. The V gene's germline CDR1 is MNHEY and CDR2 SVGAGI. CDR3: CASSYSPADTQYF. Here the CDR3 DNA reads TGTGCCAGCAGTTACAGTCCCGCAGATACGCAGTATTTT.

This clonotype was found many times. V usage is TRBV2 and J usage is TRBJ2-5; D is ambiguous. Germline CDR1 is SNHLY and CDR2 is FYNNEI. V lost 8 bases and J lost 4, with 11 bases in between. This CDR3 has 12 residues. The CDR3 loop reads CASPQSRETQYF. The CDR3 DNA sequence: TGTGCCAGCCCTCAGAGTCGAGAGACCCAGTACTTC.

This clonotype was counted ten times or more. V gene TRBV6-1 combines with J gene TRBJ1-5, with 7 bases matching TRBD1. The CDR3 consists of 14 residues. The trim removed 8 bases at V and 7 bases at J, leaving 11 bases unmatched. CDR1 is MNHNS, CDR2 SASEGT, per germline. Here the CDR3 reads CASSNGQVYQPQHF. The CDR3 bases are TGTGCCAGCTCTAATGGACAGGTATACCAGCCCCAGCATTTT.

The V gene is TRBV9, the J gene TRBJ1-1; D gene ambiguous. V was trimmed by 6 bases and J by 3 bases, leaving 15 bases between them. CDR1 and CDR2 (germline): SGDLS, YYNGEE. The CDR3 length is 14 residues. The DNA for the CDR3 is TGTGCCAGCACCCTAGGCACGGCCTACACTGAAGCTTTCTTT. This encodes CASTLGTAYTEAFF.

This clonotype has more than one count but fewer than ten. The J gene is TRBJ2-1, the V gene TRBV6-4; 8 nucleotides match TRBD2. The trim removed 5 bases at V and 1 base at J, leaving 4 bases unmatched. The CDR3 runs to 15 residues. Germline V lookup: CDR1 MRHNA, CDR2 SNTAGT. Here the CDR3 reads CASSSGGGSYNEQFF. In DNA, the CDR3 is TGTGCCAGCAGTAGCGGGGGAGGATCCTACAATGAGCAGTTCTTC.

This clonotype has a count of ten or more. The chain combines TRBV11-2 with TRBJ1-5; D might be TRBD1 (6 bases). V lost 1 base and J 4 bases, leaving 11 bases between the germline ends. This CDR3 is 15 amino acids long. Germline-derived CDR1 and CDR2 are SGHAT and FQNNGV. The CDR3 DNA follows: TGTGCCAGCAGCTTAGGGTGGCAGGGGAATCAGCCCCAGCATTTT. This encodes CASSLGWQGNQPQHF.

This clonotype was observed at least ten times. V and J are TRBV7-2 and TRBJ1-5; D remains unclear. Trimming stripped 4 bases from V and 1 base from J, with 8 bases between. The CDR3 runs 14 residues. Looked up from germline, CDR1 is SGHTA and CDR2 is FQGNSA. The CDR3 region is CASSSTRSNQPQHF. CDR3 DNA sequence: TGTGCCAGCAGCTCGACGAGGAGCAATCAGCCCCAGCATTTT. Full variable domain (outside the CDR3, taken from reference TRBV7-2 and TRBJ1-5): GAGVSQSPSNKVTEKGKDVELRCDPISGHTALYWYRQSLGQGLEFLIYFQGNSAPDKSGLPSDRFSAERTGGSVSTLTIQRTQQEDSAVYLCASSSTRSNQPQHFGDGTRLSIL.

The rearrangement uses TRBV14 and TRBJ2-1; 13 positions match TRBD2. Germline V gene lookup returns CDR1 SGHDN and CDR2 FVKESK. The trim removed 5 bases at V and 3 bases at J, leaving 4 bases unmatched. The CDR3 contains 16 residues. The CDR3 DNA sequence: TGTGCCAGCAGCATAAGGACTAGCGGGGGCTACAATGAGCAGTTCTTC. Amino acid sequence: CASSIRTSGGYNEQFF. Full variable domain (missing parts from reference TRBV14 and TRBJ2-1): EAGVTQFPSHSVIEKGQTVTLRCDPISGHDNLYWYRRVMGKEIKFLLHFVKESKQDESGMPNNRFLAERTGGTYSTLKVQPAELEDSGVYFCASSIRTSGGYNEQFFGPGTRLTVL.

This clonotype was seen repeatedly, ten times or more. The V gene is TRBV13, the J gene TRBJ2-1, with D tentatively TRBD2 (5 bases). Germline CDR1 reads PRHDT; CDR2 reads FYEKMQ (reference sequence). This CDR3 contains 14 residues. Deletions cut 5 bases from V and 8 bases from J, with 16 bases between. CDR3 sequence: CASSQYRLLDEQFF. In nucleotides, the CDR3 is TGTGCCAGCAGCCAGTATCGCCTACTAGATGAGCAGTTCTTC.

This clonotype appeared many times. V is TRBV20-1 and J is TRBJ1-1; D might be TRBD1 (6 bases). In germline, CDR1 is DFQATT, CDR2 SNEGSKA (reference sequence). V was shortened by 6 bases and J by 4 bases, with 18 bases between the two germline ends. This CDR3 comprises 14 residues. CDR3 sequence reads: CSAMNPTGLTEAFF. In nucleotides, the CDR3 is TGCAGTGCCATGAACCCGACAGGTCTCACTGAAGCTTTCTTT.

The sample holds many counts of this clonotype. The chain recombines TRBV18 with TRBJ1-1; no reliable D call. The CDR3 runs to 14 residues. V lost 0 bases and J lost 1, with 6 bases in between. Germline CDR1 and CDR2: KGHSH and LQKENI. The CDR3 region is CASSPPVRNTEAFF. In DNA, the CDR3 is TGTGCCAGCTCACCACCTGTTAGGAACACTGAAGCTTTCTTT.

This clonotype has just a few counts. This chain joins TRBV27 and TRBJ2-6, with 11 bases matching TRBD1. V was clipped by 3 bases and J by 0 bases; unmatched bases: 7. Germline loops: CDR1 MNHEY, CDR2 SMNVEV (reference sequence). This CDR3 spans 19 amino acids. Written as DNA, the CDR3 is TGTGCCAGCAGTTTCAACTCCGGGACAGGGGGCTCTGGGGCCAACGTCCTGACTTTC. The encoded protein is CASSFNSGTGGSGANVLTF.

This clonotype occurred many times. V usage is TRBV7-3 and J usage is TRBJ2-7; 9 bases fit TRBD1. V shed 5 bases and J 4 bases; nucleotides not matched to a gene: 9. Germline CDR1 is SGHTA and CDR2 is FQGTGA. CDR3 size: 15 residues. CDR3 residues: CASSRATGGPYEQYF. DNA for the CDR3: TGTGCCAGCAGCCGGGCGACAGGGGGGCCTTACGAGCAGTACTTC.

This clonotype occurred many times. V usage is TRBV7-9 and J usage is TRBJ1-4; 8 nucleotides line up with TRBD1. CDR1 SEHNR and CDR2 FQNEAQ come from the germline V gene (reference sequence). J gave up 8 bases and V 1 base, and 9 bases lay outside the gene matches. The CDR3 is 16 amino acids. CDR3 DNA: TGTGCCAGCAGCTTAGGGGACAGGAATATGAACGAAAAACTGTTTTTT. It yields the protein CASSLGDRNMNEKLFF.

This clonotype was seen many times. CDR3 in amino acids: CASSNRGNEQFF. The CDR3 DNA reads TGTGCCAGCAGCAATAGGGGCAATGAGCAGTTCTTC. This chain joins TRBV7-3 and TRBJ2-1, with TRBD1 as a possible D gene (5 bases). V lost 5 bases to trimming and J lost 6 bases, with 8 bases between them. This CDR3 region has 12 residues. Germline V gives CDR1 SGHTA, CDR2 FQGTGA.

This clonotype was counted many times. This chain connects TRBV6-1 to TRBJ1-1; tentative D call: TRBD1 (5 bases). V gave up 5 bases and J gave up 0 bases, with 13 bases separating them. Germline lookup yields CDR1 MNHNS and CDR2 SASEGT. The CDR3 consists of 15 residues. The CDR3 region is CASSPPGVMNTEAFF. In DNA, the CDR3 is TGTGCCAGCAGTCCTCCGGGGGTCATGAACACTGAAGCTTTCTTT.

This clonotype was seen only a few times. The chain couples TRBV10-3 to TRBJ2-1; the D call may be TRBD1 or TRBD2 (5 bases each). CDR1 is ENHRY and CDR2 is SYGVKD in the germline V gene. V lost 3 bases, J lost 9 bases, and 9 bases lay in between. CDR3 length: 12 amino acids. The CDR3 loop is CAISDLGTEQFF. CDR3 DNA: TGTGCCATCAGTGACTTGGGGACTGAGCAGTTCTTC.